This T cell receptor beta chain was found in a study of blood T cell repertoires in COVID-19. By sample share, this clone is medium-sized. This CDR3 has 15 amino acids. Germline CDR1 reads SNHLY; CDR2 reads FYNNEI. Trimming pared 3 bases from V and 4 bases from J, leaving 13 bases between. Repertoires were generated with immunoSEQ multiplex PCR, while TCRdb's copy carries only in-frame clones and drops some. Of under 100,000 clones detected, just under 80% appear once; the ten largest clones hold just over 35%. The chain is built from TRBV2 and TRBJ1-5; D may be TRBD1 (5 bases). The receptor comes from a man aged 55 to 69 with COVID-19, enrolled during active disease. Sequencing used peripheral blood. This CDR3 reads CASSDRVVGNQPQHF. CDR3 nucleotides: TGTGCCAGCAGTGACAGGGTGGTAGGGAATCAGCCCCAGCATTTT.